In this sample, the clone carrying this TCR beta chain turned up many times. From the 5' RACE reads, TCRdb called clonotypes with MiXCR, one entry per CDR3 protein. The profile covers approximately 64,000 distinct CDR3 sequences, with about 4.9% appearing a single time and around 4.9% taken by the ten largest. Between the trimmed V and J ends, which lost 0 bases and 5 bases, there was a span of 11 bases. Germline lookup yields CDR1 LNHNV and CDR2 YYDKDF (reference sequence). CDR3 length equals 15 residues. These data are taken from a study of early T cells in non-severe SARS-CoV-2 infection. The sequence derives from an adult who was a healthcare worker with PCR-confirmed SARS-CoV-2 infection or an uninfected control (not recorded which). The V and J genes are TRBV15 and TRBJ2-4; D ambiguous. Sequenced sample: whole blood. The DNA for the CDR3 is TGTGCCACCAGCAGAGATGGGCGCTTAGAAAACATTCAGTACTTC. Its protein is CATSRDGRLENIQYF. Variable domain in full (rest from reference TRBV15 and TRBJ2-4): DAMVIQNPRYQVTQFGKPVTLSCSQTLNHNVMYWYQQKSSQAPKLLFHYYDKDFNNEADTPDNFQSRRPNTSFCFLDIRSPGLGDTAMYLCATSRDGRLENIQYFGAGTRLSVL.